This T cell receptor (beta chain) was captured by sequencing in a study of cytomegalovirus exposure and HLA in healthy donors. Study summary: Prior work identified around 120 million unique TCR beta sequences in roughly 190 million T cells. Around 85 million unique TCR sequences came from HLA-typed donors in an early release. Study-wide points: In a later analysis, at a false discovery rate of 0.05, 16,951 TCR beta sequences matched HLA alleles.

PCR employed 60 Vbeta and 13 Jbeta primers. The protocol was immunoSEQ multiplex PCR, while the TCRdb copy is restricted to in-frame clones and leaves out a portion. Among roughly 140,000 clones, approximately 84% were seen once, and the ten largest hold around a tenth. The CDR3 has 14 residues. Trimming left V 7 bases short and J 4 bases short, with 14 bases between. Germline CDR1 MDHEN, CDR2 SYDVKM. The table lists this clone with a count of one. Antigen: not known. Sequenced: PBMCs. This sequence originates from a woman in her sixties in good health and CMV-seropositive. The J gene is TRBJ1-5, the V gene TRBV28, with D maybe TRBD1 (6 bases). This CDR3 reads CASNSGTQNQPQHF. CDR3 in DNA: TGTGCCAGCAACTCCGGGACACAGAATCAGCCCCAGCATTTT.